This T cell receptor beta chain emerged from a study of cytomegalovirus exposure and HLA in healthy donors. General observations from the study: DRB1 had the most TCR associations and HLA-C the fewest, a later analysis found, with rates varying by HLA locus. Reportedly, diagnosis of cytomegalovirus status by the classifier showed high specificity and sensitivity.

Each donor was nominally healthy when sampled (though unrecorded immune exposures were likely). The PCR ran on 60 Vbeta and 13 Jbeta primers. The method was immunoSEQ multiplex PCR; TCRdb's version includes in-frame clones alone and lacks a portion of them. The repertoire holds 130,000 to 150,000 clones, with 79% as singletons. V was trimmed by 8 bases and J by 5 bases, leaving 10 bases between them. Germline values: CDR1 WSHSY, CDR2 SAAADI. CDR3 length: 11 residues. This clone occurred a few times. Antigen: not known. Sequencing was performed on PBMCs. This clonotype was sampled from a woman aged 40-49 years in good health and CMV-seropositive. The J gene is TRBJ2-7, the V gene TRBV10-2; D is unclear. The CDR3 nucleotides read TGCGCCAGCGAAGCCGAGGACGAGCAGTACTTC. Its translation is CASEAEDEQYF.